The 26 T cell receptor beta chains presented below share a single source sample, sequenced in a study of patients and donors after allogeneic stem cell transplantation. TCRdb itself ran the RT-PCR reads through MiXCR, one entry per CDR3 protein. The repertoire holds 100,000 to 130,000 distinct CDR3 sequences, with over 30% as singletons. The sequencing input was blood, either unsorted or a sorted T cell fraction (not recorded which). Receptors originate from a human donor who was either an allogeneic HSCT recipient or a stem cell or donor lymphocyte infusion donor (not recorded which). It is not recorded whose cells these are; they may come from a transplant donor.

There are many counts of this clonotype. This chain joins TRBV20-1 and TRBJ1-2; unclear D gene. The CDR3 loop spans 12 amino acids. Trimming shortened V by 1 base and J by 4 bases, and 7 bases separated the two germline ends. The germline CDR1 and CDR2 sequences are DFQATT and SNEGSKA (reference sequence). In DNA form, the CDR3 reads TGCAGTGCTAGAGGGATCCCCTATGGCTACACCTTC. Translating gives CSARGIPYGYTF.

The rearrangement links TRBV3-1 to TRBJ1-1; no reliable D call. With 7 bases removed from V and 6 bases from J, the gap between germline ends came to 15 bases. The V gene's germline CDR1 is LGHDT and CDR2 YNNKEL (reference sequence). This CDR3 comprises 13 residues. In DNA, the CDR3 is TGTGCCAGCACACCCGAAGTGGGGTCTGAAGCTTTCTTT. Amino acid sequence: CASTPEVGSEAFF.

For the CDR3, the DNA is TGTGCCAGCAGTTCCCGAACCTTCACCGGGGAGCTGTTTTTT. Protein product: CASSSRTFTGELFF. This rearrangement joins TRBV12-3 or TRBV12-4 to TRBJ2-2; D not resolved. This CDR3 has 14 residues. V lost 4 bases and J lost 4, with 10 bases in between.

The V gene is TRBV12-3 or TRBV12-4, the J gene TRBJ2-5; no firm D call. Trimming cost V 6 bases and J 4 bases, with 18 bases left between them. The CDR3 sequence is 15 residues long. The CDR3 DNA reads TGTGCCAGCAGCCGGTCGGAACGTCCAGGAGAGACCCAGTACTTC. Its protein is CASSRSERPGETQYF.

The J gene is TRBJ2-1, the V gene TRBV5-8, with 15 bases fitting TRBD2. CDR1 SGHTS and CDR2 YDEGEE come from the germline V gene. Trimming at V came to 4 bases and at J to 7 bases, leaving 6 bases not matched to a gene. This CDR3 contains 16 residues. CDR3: CASSDPGLAGGNEQFF. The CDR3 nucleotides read TGTGCCAGCAGCGATCCTGGACTAGCGGGAGGGAATGAGCAGTTCTTC. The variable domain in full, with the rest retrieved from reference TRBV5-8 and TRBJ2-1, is EAGVTQSPTHLIKTRGQQATLRCSPISGHTSVYWYQQALGLGLQFLLWYDEGEERNRGNFPPRFSGRQFPNYSSELNVNALELEDSALYLCASSDPGLAGGNEQFFGPGTRLTVL.

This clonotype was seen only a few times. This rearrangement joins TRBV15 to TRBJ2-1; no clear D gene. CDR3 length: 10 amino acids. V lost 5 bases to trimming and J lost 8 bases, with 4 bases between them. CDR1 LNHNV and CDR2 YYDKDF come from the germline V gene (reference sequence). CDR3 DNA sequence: TGTGCCACCAGCTTCTATGAGCAGTTCTTC. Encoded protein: CATSFYEQFF.

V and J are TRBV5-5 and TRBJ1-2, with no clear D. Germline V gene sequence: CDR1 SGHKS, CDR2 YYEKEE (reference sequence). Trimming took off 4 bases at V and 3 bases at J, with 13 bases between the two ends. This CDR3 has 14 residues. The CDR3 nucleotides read TGTGCCAGCAGCCCTCAAGCCGGTTACTATGGCTACACCTTC. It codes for CASSPQAGYYGYTF.

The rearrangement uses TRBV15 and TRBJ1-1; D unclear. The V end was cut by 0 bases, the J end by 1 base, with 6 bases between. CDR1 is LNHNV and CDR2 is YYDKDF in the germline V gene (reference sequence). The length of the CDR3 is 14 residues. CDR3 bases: TGTGCCACCAGCAGAGATCCTGGGAACACTGAAGCTTTCTTT. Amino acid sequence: CATSRDPGNTEAFF.

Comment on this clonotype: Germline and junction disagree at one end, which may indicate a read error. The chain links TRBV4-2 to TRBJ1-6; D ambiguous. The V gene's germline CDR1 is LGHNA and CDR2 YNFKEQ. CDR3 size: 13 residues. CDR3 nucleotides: TGTGCCAGCAGCCAAGATGTGATTTCGGGGAAGGATTTT. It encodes CASSQDVISGKDF.

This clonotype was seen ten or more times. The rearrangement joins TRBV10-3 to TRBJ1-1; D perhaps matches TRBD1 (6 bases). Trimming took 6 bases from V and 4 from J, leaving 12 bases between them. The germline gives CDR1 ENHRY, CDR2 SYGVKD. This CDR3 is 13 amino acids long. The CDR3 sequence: CAIRGTQSTEAFF. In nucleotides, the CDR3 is TGTGCCATCAGGGGGACACAGAGCACTGAAGCTTTCTTT.

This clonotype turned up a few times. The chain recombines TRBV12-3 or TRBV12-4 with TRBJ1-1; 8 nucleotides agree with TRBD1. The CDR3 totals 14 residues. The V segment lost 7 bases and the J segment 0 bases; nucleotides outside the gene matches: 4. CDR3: CASTRTGMNTEAFF. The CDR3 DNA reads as TGTGCCAGCACCCGGACAGGGATGAACACTGAAGCTTTCTTT.

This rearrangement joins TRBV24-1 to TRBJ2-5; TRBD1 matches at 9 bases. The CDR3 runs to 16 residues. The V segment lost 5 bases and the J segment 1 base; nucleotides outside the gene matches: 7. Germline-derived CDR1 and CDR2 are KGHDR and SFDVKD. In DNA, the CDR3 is TGTGCCACCAGTGGATCAGGGACAGGGATCCAAGAGACCCAGTACTTC. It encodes CATSGSGTGIQETQYF.

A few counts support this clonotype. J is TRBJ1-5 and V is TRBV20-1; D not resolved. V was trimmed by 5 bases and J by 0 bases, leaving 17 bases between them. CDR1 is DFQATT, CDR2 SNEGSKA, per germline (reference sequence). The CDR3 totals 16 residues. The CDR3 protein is CSAPLAGRYSNQPQHF. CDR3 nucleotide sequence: TGCAGTGCTCCCCTAGCAGGCCGATATAGCAATCAGCCCCAGCATTTT.

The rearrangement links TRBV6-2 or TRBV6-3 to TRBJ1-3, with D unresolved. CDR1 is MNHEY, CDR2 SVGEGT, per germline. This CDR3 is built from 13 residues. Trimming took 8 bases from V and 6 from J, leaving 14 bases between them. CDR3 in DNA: TGTGCCAGCGCCCGGGATTCCGTAAACACCATATATTTT. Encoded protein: CASARDSVNTIYF.

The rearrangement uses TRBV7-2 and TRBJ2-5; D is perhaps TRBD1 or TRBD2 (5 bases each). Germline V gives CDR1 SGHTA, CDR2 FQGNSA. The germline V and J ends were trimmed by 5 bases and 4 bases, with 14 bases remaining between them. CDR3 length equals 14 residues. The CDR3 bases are TGTGCCAGCAGCCTGGGACCCTTATTAGAGACCCAGTACTTC. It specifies CASSLGPLLETQYF.

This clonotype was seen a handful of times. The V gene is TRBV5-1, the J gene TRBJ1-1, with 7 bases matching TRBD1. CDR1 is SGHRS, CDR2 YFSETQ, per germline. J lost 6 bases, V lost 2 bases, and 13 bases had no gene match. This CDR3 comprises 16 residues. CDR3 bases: TGCGCCAGCAGCTTCCGGGCCAATAAGGGGGCCGCTGAAGCTTTCTTT. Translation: CASSFRANKGAAEAFF.

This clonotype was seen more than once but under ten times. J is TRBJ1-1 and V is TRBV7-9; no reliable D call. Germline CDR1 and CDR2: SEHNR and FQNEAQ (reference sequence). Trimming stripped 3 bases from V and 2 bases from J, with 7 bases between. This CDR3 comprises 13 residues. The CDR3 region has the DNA TGTGCCAGCAGCTTCGAGCTAAACACTGAAGCTTTCTTT. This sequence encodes CASSFELNTEAFF.

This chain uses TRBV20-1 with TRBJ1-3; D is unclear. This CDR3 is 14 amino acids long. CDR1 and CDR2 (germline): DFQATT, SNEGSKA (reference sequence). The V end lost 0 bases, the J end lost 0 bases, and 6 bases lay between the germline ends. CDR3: CSARDRSSGNTIYF. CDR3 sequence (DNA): TGCAGTGCTAGAGACAGGAGCTCTGGAAACACCATATATTTT.

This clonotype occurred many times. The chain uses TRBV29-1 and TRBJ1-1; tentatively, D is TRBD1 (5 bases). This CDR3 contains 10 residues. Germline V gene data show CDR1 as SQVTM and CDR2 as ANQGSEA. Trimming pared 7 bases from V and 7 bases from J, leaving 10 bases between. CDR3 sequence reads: CSAGTGEAFF. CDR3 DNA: TGCAGCGCCGGAACAGGTGAAGCTTTCTTT.

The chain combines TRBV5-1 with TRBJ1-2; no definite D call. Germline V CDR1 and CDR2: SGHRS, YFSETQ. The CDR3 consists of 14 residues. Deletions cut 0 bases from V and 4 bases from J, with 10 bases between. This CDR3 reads CASSLGETSYGYTF. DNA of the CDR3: TGCGCCAGCAGCTTGGGAGAAACCTCCTATGGCTACACCTTC.

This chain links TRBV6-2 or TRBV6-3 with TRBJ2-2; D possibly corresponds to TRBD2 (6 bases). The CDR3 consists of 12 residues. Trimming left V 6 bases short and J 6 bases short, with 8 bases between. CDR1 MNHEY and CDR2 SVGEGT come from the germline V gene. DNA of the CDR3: TGTGCCAGCAGACGACTAGCCGGGGAGCTGTTTTTT. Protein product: CASRRLAGELFF.

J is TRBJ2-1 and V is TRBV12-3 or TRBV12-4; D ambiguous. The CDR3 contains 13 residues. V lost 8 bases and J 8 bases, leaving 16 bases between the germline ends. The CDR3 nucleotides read TGTGCCAGCTTCGGGCCATTAAGCGATGAGCAGTTCTTC. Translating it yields CASFGPLSDEQFF.

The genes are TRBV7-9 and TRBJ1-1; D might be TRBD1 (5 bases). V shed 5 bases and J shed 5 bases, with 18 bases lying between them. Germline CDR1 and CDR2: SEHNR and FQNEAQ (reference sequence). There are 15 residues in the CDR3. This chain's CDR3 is CASSQRQKGGTEAFF. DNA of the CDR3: TGTGCCAGCAGCCAACGACAGAAGGGTGGAACTGAAGCTTTCTTT.

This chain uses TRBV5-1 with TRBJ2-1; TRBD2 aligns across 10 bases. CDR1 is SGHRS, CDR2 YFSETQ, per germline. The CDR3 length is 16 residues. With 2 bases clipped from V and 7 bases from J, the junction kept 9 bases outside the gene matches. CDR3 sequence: CASSFNPSGSYNEQFF. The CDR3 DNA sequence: TGCGCCAGCAGCTTCAATCCTAGCGGGAGCTATAATGAGCAGTTCTTC.

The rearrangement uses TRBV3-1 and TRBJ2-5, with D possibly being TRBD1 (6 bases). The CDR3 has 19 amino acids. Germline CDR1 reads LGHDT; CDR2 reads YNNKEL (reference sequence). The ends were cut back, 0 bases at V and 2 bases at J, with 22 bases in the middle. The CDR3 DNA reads TGTGCCAGCAGCCAAGACGCTTACCAAAACAGGGCACTACAAGAGACCCAGTACTTC. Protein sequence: CASSQDAYQNRALQETQYF.

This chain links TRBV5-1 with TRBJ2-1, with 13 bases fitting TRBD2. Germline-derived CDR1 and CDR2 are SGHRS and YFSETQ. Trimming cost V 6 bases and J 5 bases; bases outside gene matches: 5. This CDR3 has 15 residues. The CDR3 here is CASNFGLAGDNEQFF. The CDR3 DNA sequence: TGCGCCAGCAACTTCGGACTAGCGGGAGACAATGAGCAGTTCTTC. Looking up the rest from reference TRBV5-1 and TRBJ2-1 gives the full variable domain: KAGVTQTPRYLIKTRGQQVTLSCSPISGHRSVSWYQQTPGQGLQFLFEYFSETQRNKGNFPGRFSGRQFSNSRSEMNVSTLELGDSALYLCASNFGLAGDNEQFFGPGTRLTVL.